This entry is about one T cell receptor beta chain. This CDR3 comprises 15 residues. Per the germline V gene, CDR1 is SGHRS and CDR2 is YFSETQ. V gave up 3 bases and J gave up 4 bases; unmatched junction bases: 8. The sample is drawn from a study of T cell changes during pregnancy in multiple sclerosis. TCRdb's table, derived via immunoSEQ multiplex PCR, lists solely in-frame clones and lacks some. This sample has some 52,000 clones, with approximately 92% found just once. This TCR was sampled from a female donor with multiple sclerosis, enrolled in a pregnancy study. Sequencing used CD4+ T cells from peripheral blood mononuclear cells, obtained in the third trimester of pregnancy. This chain connects TRBV5-1 to TRBJ1-1; TRBD1 aligns across 8 bases. CDR3 DNA: TGCGCCAGCAGCTCAGACGGACAGGGCATCACTGAAGCTTTCTTT. Protein: CASSSDGQGITEAFF.